One TCR beta chain is described in this entry. This specimen comes from a study of blood T cell repertoires in COVID-19. Turning to the study itself: Samples representing acute and convalescent COVID-19 were sourced from the United States, Italy and Spain. In each case, the material was cDNA or gDNA derived from T cells, B-cell-depleted T cells, or PBMCs.

Germline CDR1 MNHEY, CDR2 SMNVEV (reference sequence). The CDR3 spans 14 residues. The V and J ends lost 0 bases and 2 bases respectively, with 8 bases between them. How the authors handled the data: Reference gene primer amplification in the assay estimated nucleated cell counts. TCRdb keeps only in-frame clones here, not all; method: immunoSEQ multiplex PCR. For V, J and clone size, that table is used; D and trimming come from the DNA. The sample records under 40,000 clones, around 85% being singletons. The sequence was collected from a woman at least 80 years old with active or convalescent COVID-19. V usage is TRBV27 and J usage is TRBJ2-7, with a tentative D call TRBD1 (5 bases). The source material was peripheral blood. The DNA for the CDR3 is TGTGCCAGCAGTTTATCTAGGGGCGCCTACGAGCAGTACTTC. Translated: CASSLSRGAYEQYF.